These T cell receptor beta chains were read from a single sample in a study of T cell repertoires in aging, cancer and after chemotherapy. Via MiXCR, TCRdb re-called the multiplex PCR reads, giving one row per CDR3 protein. The sample yields some 3,000 distinct CDR3 sequences, approximately 25% seen once. Sequences were obtained from blood. The receptors were gathered from a human donor with a solid tumor. Each CDR3 is given with its conserved first and last residue. The order of the fields is V gene, D gene, clone size, J gene, CDR3 protein, CDR3 DNA. The D gene is left open where the match is weak. For some rows the clone size is stated as once, few or many, or as a class when expanded; others skip it.

TRBV6-2/TRBV6-3	NA	medium-sized	TRBJ2-1	CASSYGPVAEQFF	TGTGCCAGCAGTTACGGACCCGTTGCGGAGCAGTTCTTC
TRBV19	NA	large	TRBJ2-2	CASHPGGPGWVGELFF	TGTGCCAGCCATCCCGGAGGGCCGGGATGGGTCGGGGAGCTGTTTTTT
TRBV5-1	NA	few	TRBJ2-3	CASSNDPLASHETSTDTQYF	TGCGCCAGCAGCAACGACCCTCTAGCGTCCCATGAGACTAGCACAGATACGCAGTATTTT
TRBV7-2	NA	few	TRBJ1-6	CASSPGEGWYNSPLHF	TGTGCCAGCAGCCCAGGGGAAGGGTGGTATAATTCACCCCTCCACTTT
TRBV6-1	NA	medium-sized	TRBJ2-5	CASSDPPLEYF	TGTGCCAGCAGTGACCCACCCCTCGAGTACTTC
TRBV12-3/TRBV12-4	NA	medium-sized	TRBJ1-1	CASSTDRWWHTEAFF	TGTGCCAGCAGTACCGACAGGTGGTGGCACACTGAAGCTTTCTTT
TRBV29-1	NA	large	TRBJ2-7	CSVESAREQYF	TGCAGCGTTGAATCGGCGCGCGAGCAGTACTTC
TRBV6-2/TRBV6-3	TRBD1	NA	TRBJ2-2	CASSARDRGLAGELFF	TGTGCCAGCAGTGCCCGGGACAGGGGGTTGGCCGGGGAGCTGTTTTTT
TRBV28	NA	NA	TRBJ2-7	CASSSPSAGAYEQYF	TGTGCCAGCAGTTCCCCTAGTGCGGGTGCCTACGAGCAGTACTTC
TRBV27	NA	large	TRBJ2-1	CASSDGTGANNEQFF	TGTGCCAGCAGCGATGGAACAGGAGCAAACAATGAGCAGTTCTTC
TRBV27	TRBD2	medium-sized	TRBJ2-7	CASSPYSGRYEQYF	TGTGCCAGCAGTCCATATAGCGGGAGGTACGAGCAGTACTTC
TRBV5-3	TRBD1	NA	TRBJ1-5	CARSSGVRGEQGASNQPQHF	TGTGCCAGAAGCTCTGGGGTACGGGGGGAACAGGGGGCAAGCAATCAGCCCCAGCATTTT
TRBV6-5	TRBD1	large	TRBJ1-2	CATTRGYDYGYTF	TGTGCCACAACCAGGGGGTACGACTATGGCTACACCTTC
TRBV11-1	TRBD1	few	TRBJ2-7	CASSLDPGQGLYEQYF	TGTGCCAGCAGCTTAGATCCGGGACAGGGATTGTACGAGCAGTACTTC
TRBV6-1	TRBD2	NA	TRBJ2-1	CASSFFAGTSGRAQFF	TGTGCCAGCAGTTTTTTCGCCGGGACTAGCGGGAGGGCTCAGTTCTTC
TRBV28	NA	few	TRBJ1-6	CASLREYNDHSPLHF	TGTGCCAGCCTCCGTGAATACAATGACCATTCACCCCTCCACTTT
TRBV7-9	NA	NA	TRBJ1-1	CASSLTGLVGANTEAFF	TGTGCCAGCAGCTTAACGGGGCTCGTGGGCGCGAACACTGAAGCTTTCTTT
TRBV7-9	NA	few	TRBJ2-2	CASSSGWGTGELFF	TGTGCCAGCAGCTCAGGGTGGGGTACCGGGGAGCTGTTTTTT
TRBV7-9	NA	few	TRBJ2-7	CASSSREPISYEQYF	TGTGCCAGCAGCTCCAGGGAGCCCATCTCCTACGAGCAGTACTTC
TRBV6-2/TRBV6-3	NA	NA	TRBJ2-2	CASTTNTGELFF	TGTGCCAGCACGACGAACACCGGGGAGCTGTTTTTT